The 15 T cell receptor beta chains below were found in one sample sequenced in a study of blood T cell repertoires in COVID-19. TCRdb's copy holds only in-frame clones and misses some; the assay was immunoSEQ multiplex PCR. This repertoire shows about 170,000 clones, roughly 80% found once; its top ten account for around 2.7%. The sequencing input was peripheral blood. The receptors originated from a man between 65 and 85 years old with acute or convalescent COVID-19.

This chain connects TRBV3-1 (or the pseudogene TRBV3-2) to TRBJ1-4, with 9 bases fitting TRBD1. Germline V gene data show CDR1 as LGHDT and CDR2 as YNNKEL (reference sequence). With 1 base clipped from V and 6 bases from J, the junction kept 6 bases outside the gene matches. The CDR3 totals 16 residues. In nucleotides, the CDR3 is TGTGCCAGCAGCCAAGTGTGGGGACAGGGAGATGAAAAACTGTTTTTT. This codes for CASSQVWGQGDEKLFF.

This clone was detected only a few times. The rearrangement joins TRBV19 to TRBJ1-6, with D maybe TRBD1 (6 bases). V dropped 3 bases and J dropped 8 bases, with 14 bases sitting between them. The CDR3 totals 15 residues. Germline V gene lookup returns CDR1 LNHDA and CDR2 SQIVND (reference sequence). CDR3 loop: CASSIILRGDSPLHF. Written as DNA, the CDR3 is TGTGCCAGTAGTATTATTCTCAGGGGCGATTCACCCCTCCACTTT. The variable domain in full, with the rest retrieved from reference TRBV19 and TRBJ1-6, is DGGITQSPKYLFRKEGQNVTLSCEQNLNHDAMYWYRQDPGQGLRLIYYSQIVNDFQKGDIAEGYSVSREKKESFPLTVTSAQKNPTAFYLCASSIILRGDSPLHFGNGTRLTVT.

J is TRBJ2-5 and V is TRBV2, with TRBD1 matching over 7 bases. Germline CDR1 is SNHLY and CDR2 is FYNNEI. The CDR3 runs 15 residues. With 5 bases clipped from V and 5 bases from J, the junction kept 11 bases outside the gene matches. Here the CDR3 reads CASSLDRELGETQYF. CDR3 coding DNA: TGTGCCAGCAGTCTCGACAGGGAGCTGGGGGAGACCCAGTACTTC.

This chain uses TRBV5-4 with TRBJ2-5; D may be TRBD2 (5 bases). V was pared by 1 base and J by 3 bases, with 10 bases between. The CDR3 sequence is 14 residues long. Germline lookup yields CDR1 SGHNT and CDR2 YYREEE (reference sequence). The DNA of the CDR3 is TGTGCCAGCAGCTTGAGACTACCAAAAGAGACCCAGTACTTC. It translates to CASSLRLPKETQYF.

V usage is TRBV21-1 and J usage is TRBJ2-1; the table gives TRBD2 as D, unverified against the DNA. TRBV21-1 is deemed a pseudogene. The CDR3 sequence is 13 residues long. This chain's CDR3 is CASSKRGTAEQFF. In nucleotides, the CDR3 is TGTGCCAGCAGCAAACGCGGGACCGCTGAGCAGTTCTTC.

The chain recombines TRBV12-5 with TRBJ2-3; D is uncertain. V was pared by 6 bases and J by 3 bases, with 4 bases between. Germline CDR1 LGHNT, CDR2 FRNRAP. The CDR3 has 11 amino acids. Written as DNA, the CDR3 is TGTGCTAGTGGACGGACAGATACGCAGTATTTT. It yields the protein CASGRTDTQYF.

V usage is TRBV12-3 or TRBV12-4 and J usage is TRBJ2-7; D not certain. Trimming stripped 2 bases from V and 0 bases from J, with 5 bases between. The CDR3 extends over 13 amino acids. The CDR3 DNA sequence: TGTGCCAGCAGTTTACAGGCCTCCTACGAGCAGTACTTC. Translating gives CASSLQASYEQYF.

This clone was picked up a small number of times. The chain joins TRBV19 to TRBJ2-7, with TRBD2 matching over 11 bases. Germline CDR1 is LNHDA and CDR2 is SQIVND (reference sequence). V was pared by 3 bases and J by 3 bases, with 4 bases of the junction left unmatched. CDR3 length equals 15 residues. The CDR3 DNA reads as TGTGCCAGTAGTATCGGACTAGCGGGCAACTACGAGCAGTACTTC. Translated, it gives CASSIGLAGNYEQYF. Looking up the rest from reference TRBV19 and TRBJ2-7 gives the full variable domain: DGGITQSPKYLFRKEGQNVTLSCEQNLNHDAMYWYRQDPGQGLRLIYYSQIVNDFQKGDIAEGYSVSREKKESFPLTVTSAQKNPTAFYLCASSIGLAGNYEQYFGPGTRLTVT.

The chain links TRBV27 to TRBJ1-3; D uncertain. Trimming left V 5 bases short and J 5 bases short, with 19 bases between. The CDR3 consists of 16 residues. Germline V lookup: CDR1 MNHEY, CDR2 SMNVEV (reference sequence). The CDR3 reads CASSPTSLPGRNTIYF. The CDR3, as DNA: TGTGCCAGCAGTCCGACCTCGCTCCCGGGGAGAAACACCATATATTTT.

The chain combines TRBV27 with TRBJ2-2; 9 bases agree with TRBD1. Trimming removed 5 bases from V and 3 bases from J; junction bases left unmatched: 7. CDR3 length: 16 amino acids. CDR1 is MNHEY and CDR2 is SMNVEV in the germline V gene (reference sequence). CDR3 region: CASSPGQGLYTGELFF. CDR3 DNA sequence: TGTGCCAGCAGTCCAGGACAGGGGTTATACACCGGGGAGCTGTTTTTT.

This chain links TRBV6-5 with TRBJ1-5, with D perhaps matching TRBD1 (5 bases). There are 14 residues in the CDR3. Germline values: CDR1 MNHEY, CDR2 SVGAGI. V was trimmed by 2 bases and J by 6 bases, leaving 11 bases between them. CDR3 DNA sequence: TGTGCCAGCAGTTACACGCAGGGAAGTCAGCCCCAGCATTTT. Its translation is CASSYTQGSQPQHF.

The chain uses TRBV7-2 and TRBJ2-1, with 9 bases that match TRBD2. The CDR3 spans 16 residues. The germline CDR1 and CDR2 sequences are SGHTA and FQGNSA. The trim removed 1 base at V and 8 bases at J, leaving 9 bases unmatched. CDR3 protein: CASSLGTAGGIYEQFF. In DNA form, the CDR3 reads TGTGCCAGCAGCTTAGGTACAGCGGGAGGAATCTATGAGCAGTTCTTC.

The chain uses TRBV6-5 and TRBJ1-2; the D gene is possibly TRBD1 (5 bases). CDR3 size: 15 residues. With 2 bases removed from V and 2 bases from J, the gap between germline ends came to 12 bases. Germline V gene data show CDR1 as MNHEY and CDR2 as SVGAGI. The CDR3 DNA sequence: TGTGCCAGCAGTTACGCGGGACGGCTAAACTATGGCTACACCTTC. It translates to CASSYAGRLNYGYTF.

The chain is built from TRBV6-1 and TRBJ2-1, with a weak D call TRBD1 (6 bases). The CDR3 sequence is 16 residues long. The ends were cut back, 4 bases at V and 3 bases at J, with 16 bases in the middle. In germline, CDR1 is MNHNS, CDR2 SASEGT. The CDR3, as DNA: TGTGCCAGCAGTGGGGTTACAGGGTCTGGCTACAATGAGCAGTTCTTC. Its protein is CASSGVTGSGYNEQFF.

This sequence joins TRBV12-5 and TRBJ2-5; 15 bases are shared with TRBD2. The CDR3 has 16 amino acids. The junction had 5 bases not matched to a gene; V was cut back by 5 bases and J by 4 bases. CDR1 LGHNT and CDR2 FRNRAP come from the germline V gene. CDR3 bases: TGTGCTAGTGGTGAGGGACTAGCGGGAGGCCGAGAGACCCAGTACTTC. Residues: CASGEGLAGGRETQYF.